This TCR beta chain was found in a study of shared clonotypes between healthy human individuals (dated by TCRdb to the early 2020s). In the study overall: The cohort included three men and a couple of women between 18 and 49 years of age. To estimate repertoire size and how much clonotype sharing occurs between individuals, the study deeply sequenced the blood TCR repertoires of five or six healthy adults. Libraries were prepared and TCR repertoires were sequenced by different laboratories using diverse techniques, in order to increase sequencing depth and limit assay-specific biases. Leukapheresis yielded between about 0.85 and 10 billion PBMCs per donor. Per donor, three plates each were used for CD4 naive and CD4 memory, two for CD8 naive, and one for CD8 memory. Results and caveats for the whole study, not just this receptor: The small number of donors limited the genetic and exposure-history diversity represented. Estimated clonotype richness was generally larger for naive than for memory subsets. Roughly 5.2% of naive CD4, 3% to 3.5% of naive CD8, approximately 2.2% of memory CD4, and 0.4% of memory CD8 clonotypes were shared across several donors. Based on pairwise subsampling, the degree of clonotype sharing among donors was expected to be affected by sequencing depth. Incomplete sequencing was indicated by rarefaction of sorted-subset datasets, despite the large sequencing depth. Sampling was limited to blood, and TCR repertoires in tissue likely differ from TCR repertoires in blood. Clonotypes shared by all four sorted-subset donors showed higher generation probabilities than non-shared clonotypes.

Using the deep immunoSEQ assay, TCR CDR3 regions were amplified from genomic DNA by multiplex PCR. Extracted genomic DNA from each cell subset was distributed evenly across all wells of several immunoSEQ 96-well plates, and each plate was treated as a replicate. For sorted subsets, approximately 200 ng of genomic DNA, equivalent to tens of thousands of T cell genomes, went into each replicate PCR. Purified libraries were measured with a Qubit 3.0 fluorometer, size-checked on a Bioanalyzer 2100, and measured again with the KAPA Library Quantification kit. Each immunoSEQ 96-well plate was sequenced on its own single-read 150-cycle Illumina NextSeq 550 flow cell. Under the source paper's analysis protocol: The immunoSEQ output contained only junctional sequences without quality scores, so filtering could not match that applied to full-length reads. To assign V/J genes and CDR3, sequences were annotated against IMGT germline references using PyIR, a Python wrapper for IgBLAST v1.9. Reads were removed for weak V/J assignments (E-value above 1e-6), missing CDR3, stop codons, out-of-frame junctions, or ambiguous translated residues. V3J clonotypes were defined by identical inferred V gene, J gene, and CDR3 amino acid sequence. The percentage overlap between two repertoires was calculated by dividing the number of shared unique clonotypes by the size of the smaller repertoire. Three approaches were used to assess repertoire richness: RTK rarefaction, the Chao1 estimator, and Recon v2.1 estimates of unobserved clonotypes. Generation probabilities were computed with OLGA for all TCRbeta clonotypes obtained by the gDNA method from several donors. TCRdb holds this immuneACCESS table with in-frame rearrangements only. Some clones are missing; in checked studies, unresolved V genes explain under half, and the rest has no known cause. V, J and clone size are taken as reported in that table, and D and trimming were inferred from the DNA itself. The sample table records over 150,000 clones; over 50% of these occur just once. Jointly, the top ten make up over 9.5% of the sample.

At the junction V is shortened by 2 bases and J by 7 bases, with 8 bases in between. The germline V gene (reference sequence) supplies CDR1 MNHNY and CDR2 SVGAGI. From the cysteine up to the phenylalanine, the CDR3 has a length of 12 residues. The read is trimmed to its CDR3 DNA, 36 bases read in frame from base 1. Donors were healthy HIV-negative adults with no recently reported acute infections or vaccinations. Only Caucasian adults living in Nashville, Tennessee, USA were represented among the donors. CD4+ T cells were enriched by magnetic negative selection; naive cells were then positively selected on CD45RA, and the negative fraction formed the memory subset. Blood was obtained by leukapheresis, after which PBMCs were separated by Ficoll-Histopaque density gradient centrifugation and cryopreserved in liquid nitrogen vapor phase. Analytical flow cytometry was used to check the purity and quantity of every magnetically sorted T cell population. Genomic DNA was isolated from every sorted fraction and measured by UV absorbance on a Nanodrop 2000c.

This clone has a handful of counts. Its antigen is still unknown. Per-nucleotide qualities are absent, and no much larger clonotype sits a single base away. This chain is built from TRBV6-6 and TRBJ1-1; the D gene identity is not certain. The source is a man aged 25-45 years in good health. The sequencing sample was made of memory CD4+ T cells sorted from blood. The cell subset or site label, as the study defines it: CD45RA-negative fraction. CDR3 region: CASSYLIFEAFF. The bases read TGTGCCAGCAGTTACCTGATATTTGAAGCTTTCTTT.